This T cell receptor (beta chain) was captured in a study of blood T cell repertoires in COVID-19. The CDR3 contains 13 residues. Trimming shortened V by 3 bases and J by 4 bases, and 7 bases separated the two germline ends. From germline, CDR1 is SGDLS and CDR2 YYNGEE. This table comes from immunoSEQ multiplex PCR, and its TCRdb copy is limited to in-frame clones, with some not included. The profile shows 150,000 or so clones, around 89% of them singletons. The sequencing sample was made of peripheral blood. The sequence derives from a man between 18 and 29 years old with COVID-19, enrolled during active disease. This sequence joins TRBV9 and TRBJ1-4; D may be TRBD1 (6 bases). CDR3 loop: CASSGQVNEKLFF. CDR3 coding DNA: TGTGCCAGCAGCGGACAGGTTAATGAAAAACTGTTTTTT. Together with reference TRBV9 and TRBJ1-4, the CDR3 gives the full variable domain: DSGVTQTPKHLITATGQRVTLRCSPRSGDLSVYWYQQSLDQGLQFLIQYYNGEERAKGNILERFSAQQFPDLHSELNLSSLELGDSALYFCASSGQVNEKLFFGSGTQLSVL.